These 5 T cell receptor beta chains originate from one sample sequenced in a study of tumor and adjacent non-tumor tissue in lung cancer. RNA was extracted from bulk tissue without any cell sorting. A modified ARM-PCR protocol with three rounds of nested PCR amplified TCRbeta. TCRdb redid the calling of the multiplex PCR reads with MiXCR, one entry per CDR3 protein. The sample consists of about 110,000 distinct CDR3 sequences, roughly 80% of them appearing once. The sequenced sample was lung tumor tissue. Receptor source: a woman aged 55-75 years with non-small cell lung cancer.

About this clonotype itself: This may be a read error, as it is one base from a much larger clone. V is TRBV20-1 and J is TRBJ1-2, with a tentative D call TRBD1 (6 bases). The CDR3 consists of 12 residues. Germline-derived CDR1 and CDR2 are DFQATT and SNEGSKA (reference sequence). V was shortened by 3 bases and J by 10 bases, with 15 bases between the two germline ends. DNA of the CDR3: TGCAGTGCTAGTAGGGGGTCGGATGACTACACCTTC. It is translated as CSASRGSDDYTF.

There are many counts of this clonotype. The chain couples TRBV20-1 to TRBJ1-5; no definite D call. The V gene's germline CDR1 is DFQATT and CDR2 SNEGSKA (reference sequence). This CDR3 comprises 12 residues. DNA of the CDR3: TGCGGCGTTGGACGGCGCAATCAGCCCCAGCATTTT. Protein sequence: CGVGRRNQPQHF.

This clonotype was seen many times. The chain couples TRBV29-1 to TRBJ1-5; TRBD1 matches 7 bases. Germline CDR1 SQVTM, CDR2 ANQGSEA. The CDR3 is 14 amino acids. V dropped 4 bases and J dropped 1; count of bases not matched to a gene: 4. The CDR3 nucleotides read TGCAGCGTTGTAGGGGACAGAAGCAATCAGCCCCAGCATTTT. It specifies CSVVGDRSNQPQHF.

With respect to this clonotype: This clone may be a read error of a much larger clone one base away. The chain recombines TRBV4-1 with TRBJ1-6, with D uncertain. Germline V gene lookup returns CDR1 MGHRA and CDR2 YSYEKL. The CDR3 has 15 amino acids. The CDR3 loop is CASSQRAMANSHLHF. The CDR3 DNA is TGCGCCAGCAGCCAAAGGGCGATGGCTAATTCACACCTCCACTTT.

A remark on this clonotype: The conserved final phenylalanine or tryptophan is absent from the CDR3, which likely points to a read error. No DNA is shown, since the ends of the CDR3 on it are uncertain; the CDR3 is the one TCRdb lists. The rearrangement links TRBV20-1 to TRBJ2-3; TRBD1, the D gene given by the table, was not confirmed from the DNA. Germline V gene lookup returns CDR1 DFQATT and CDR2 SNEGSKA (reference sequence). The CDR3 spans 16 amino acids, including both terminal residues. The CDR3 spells CSARSPHGGYTDTQYS.